A selection of T cell receptor beta chains follows, all from one sample in a study of yellow fever vaccine responses in identical twins. One entry per CDR3 protein results from TCRdb running MiXCR on the RT-PCR reads. The data show about 16,000 distinct CDR3 sequences, roughly 80% seen once. The sample in question was T cells from blood (PBMCs), unsorted or a sorted subset (not recorded which), obtained before or after yellow fever vaccination (not recorded which). The receptors were sampled from a woman younger than 35 who received the yellow fever vaccine. Each CDR3 is given without its conserved first and last residue. A D gene is named only where the DNA matches it firmly. Clone size, where shown, is once, few, many, or a class for clones that have expanded.

. TRBV20-1 . SAKGDYGYT
few TRBV10-1 . ARADRPGAPLH
. TRBV14 . ASSQEGSKSRSGANVLT
. TRBV3-1 TRBD2 ASRLAGVGEQY
. TRBV6-1 . ASRSGTSVGAKNIQY
. TRBV7-9 . ASSLVPGSQH
. TRBV27 . ASSSGYTKTQY
. TRBV29-1 . SVVGSEETQY
once TRBV9 . ASSAASGAAYEQY
. TRBV5-6 . ASSLGLFNEQF
few TRBV20-1 . SAPVSYNSPLH
. TRBV7-3 . ASANQPQH
. TRBV15 . ATSIPGQLNEQF
. TRBV2 TRBD1 ASSRDRGISNQPQH
. TRBV18 . ASSPTDTQY
. TRBV18 . ASSLIGTDTQY
. TRBV12-3/TRBV12-4 . ASSPYD
. TRBV11-1 TRBD1 ASSSINRGNTEAF
. TRBV29-1 . SVFDNEQF
. TRBV18 . ASSLQGASGYYEQY
. TRBV7-2 . ASSLYSGANVLT
once TRBV23-1 . ASSQLSATGELF
. TRBV28 . ASSLGQKTGELF
few TRBV6-1 TRBD2 ASSVGGGAVNYNEQF
. TRBV6-1 . ASSPFDAAEKLF
. TRBV19 . ASSIRGGLSGNTIY
. TRBV18 TRBD2 ASSPQRTSGGDEQY
few TRBV18 . ASSRYLNTGELF
. TRBV7-3 . ASSLTPSVHGYT
. TRBV29-1 . SVNDGYEQY
. TRBV9 . ASSVGPKSSYNSPLH
once TRBV29-1 . SVAGTRTYEQY
. TRBV18 . ASSPLPGAQSGQPQH
. TRBV6-1 . ASTETGGEGTEAF
once TRBV20-1 . SARISVPHARY
. TRBV5-4 . ASSFQGYEQY
. TRBV20-1 TRBD2 SARGTSGLTDTQY
. TRBV9 TRBD1 ASSVAGQGSYEQY
. TRBV4-3 TRBD2 ASSHDTGTSGSLTQY
. TRBV11-2 . ASSFSANTEAF
. TRBV28 TRBD2 ASSSGNLYEQY
. TRBV29-1 . SVLDGGSNEQY
. TRBV11-1 . ASSLGRGSSYNEQF
. TRBV11-3 . ASSSLRDRQF
once TRBV12-3/TRBV12-4 . ASGGSGELF
. TRBV5-1 TRBD1 ASSLDRGPVYEQY
. TRBV11-2 . ASSLVRDARETQY